What follows describes a single TCR beta chain. Germline CDR1 and CDR2: SNHLY and FYNNEI. There are 13 residues in the CDR3. Losses at the gene ends were 9 bases for V and 1 base for J; bases not matched to a gene: 2. Profiled with immunoSEQ multiplex PCR; TCRdb holds only in-frame clones, not every one. In the table there are around 38,000 clones, approximately 86% of which are singletons. These data originate in a study of OX40 agonist ivuxolimab in advanced cancers. V and J are TRBV2 and TRBJ2-1; TRBD2 agrees at 8 bases. This material consisted of CD4+ or CD8+ T cells sorted from blood, taken in a trial of the OX40 agonist ivuxolimab. This clonotype was sampled from an adult with an advanced solid tumor such as melanoma, head and neck, liver or kidney cancer. DNA for the CDR3: TGTGCCAGAAGCGGGAGTTCCTACAATGAGCAGTTCTTC. Amino acid sequence: CARSGSSYNEQFF. Full variable domain (remainder filled in from reference TRBV2 and TRBJ2-1): EPEVTQTPSHQVTQMGQEVILRCVPISNHLYFYWYRQILGQKVEFLVSFYNNEISEKSEIFDDQFSVERPDGSNFTLKIRSTKLEDSAMYFCARSGSSYNEQFFGPGTRLTVL.